Each of the 4 T cell receptor beta chains below was sequenced from the same sample in a study of T cells in Graves' hyperthyroidism and ophthalmopathy. Authors of the study amplified TCR beta CDR3 regions from RNA transcripts. RT-PCR in the first round (using the HTBI primer set) targeted the TCR CDR3. TCRdb itself ran the multiplex PCR reads through MiXCR, one entry per CDR3 protein. The table shows hundreds of thousands of distinct CDR3 sequences, with around 16% occurring only once. The sample taken for sequencing was blood. The receptor set was obtained from a woman aged 25 to 39 with Graves' hyperthyroidism.

This clonotype occurred many times. The J gene is TRBJ2-4, the V gene TRBV12-3 or TRBV12-4; TRBD1 matches at 10 bases. CDR3 length: 17 residues. The junction had 10 bases not matched to a gene; V was cut back by 0 bases and J by 8 bases. CDR3 in DNA: TGTGCCAGCAGTTTAGCACACCTGACAGGGGGCTCGGACATTCAGTACTTC. This encodes CASSLAHLTGGSDIQYF.

This clonotype was detected ten times or more. The CDR3 DNA follows: TGTGCCAGCAGGACTAGCGGGAAGAGGGATGAGCAGTTCTTC. Translated, it gives CASRTSGKRDEQFF. V usage is TRBV28 and J usage is TRBJ2-1, with TRBD2 matching 11 bases. Germline V CDR1 and CDR2: MDHEN, SYDVKM. This CDR3 contains 14 residues. Trimming removed 6 bases from V and 8 bases from J; junction bases left unmatched: 6.

The V call is TRBV27, the J call TRBJ2-5, with 15 bases fitting TRBD2. The CDR3 sequence is 18 residues long. Germline V CDR1 and CDR2: MNHEY, SMNVEV (reference sequence). V lost 5 bases and J lost 5; bases outside the gene matches: 12. For the CDR3, the DNA is TGTGCCAGCAGTCCTCATGGACTAGCGGGAGGGCGGGTTGAGACCCAGTACTTC. Amino acids: CASSPHGLAGGRVETQYF.

This chain links TRBV28 with TRBJ2-2; the match to TRBD1 covers 8 bases. Germline lookup yields CDR1 MDHEN and CDR2 SYDVKM. J lost 5 bases, V lost 6 bases, and 2 bases had no gene match. The CDR3 is made up of 13 amino acids. The CDR3 reads CASRTGETGELFF. In DNA form, the CDR3 reads TGTGCCAGCAGGACAGGGGAAACCGGGGAGCTGTTTTTT.